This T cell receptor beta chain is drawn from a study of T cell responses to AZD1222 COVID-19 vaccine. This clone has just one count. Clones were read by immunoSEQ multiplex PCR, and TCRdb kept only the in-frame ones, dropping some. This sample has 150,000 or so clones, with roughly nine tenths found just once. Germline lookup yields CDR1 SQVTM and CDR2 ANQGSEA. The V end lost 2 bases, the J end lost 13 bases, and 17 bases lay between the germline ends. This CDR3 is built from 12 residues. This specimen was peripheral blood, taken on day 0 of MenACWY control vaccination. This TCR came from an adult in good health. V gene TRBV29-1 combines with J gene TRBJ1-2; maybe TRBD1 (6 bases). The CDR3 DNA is TGCAGCGTTGAACTATCGTACAGGGTTTGCACCTTC. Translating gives CSVELSYRVCTF.